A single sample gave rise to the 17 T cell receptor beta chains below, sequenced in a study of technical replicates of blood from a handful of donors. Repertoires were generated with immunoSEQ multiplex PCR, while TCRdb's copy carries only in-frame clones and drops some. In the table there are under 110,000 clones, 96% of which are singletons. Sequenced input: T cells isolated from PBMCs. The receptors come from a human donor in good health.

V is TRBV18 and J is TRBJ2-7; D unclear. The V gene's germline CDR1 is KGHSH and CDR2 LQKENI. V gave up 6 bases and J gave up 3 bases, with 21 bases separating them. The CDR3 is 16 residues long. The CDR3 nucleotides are TGTGCCAGCTCTCCTCTTAATCGGGTTTCGGGCTACGAGCAGTACTTC. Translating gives CASSPLNRVSGYEQYF.

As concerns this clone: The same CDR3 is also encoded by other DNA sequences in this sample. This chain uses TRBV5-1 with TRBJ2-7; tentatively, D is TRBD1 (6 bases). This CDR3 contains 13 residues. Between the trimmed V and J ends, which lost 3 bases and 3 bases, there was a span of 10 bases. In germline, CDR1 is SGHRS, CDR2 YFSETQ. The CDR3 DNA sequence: TGCGCCAGCAGCTCCGGGACATTCTACGAGCAGTACTTC. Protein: CASSSGTFYEQYF.

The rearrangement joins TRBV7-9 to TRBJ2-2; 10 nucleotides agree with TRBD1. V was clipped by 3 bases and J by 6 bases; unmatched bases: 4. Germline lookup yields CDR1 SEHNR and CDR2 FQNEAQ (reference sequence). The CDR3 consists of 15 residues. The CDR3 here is CASSFRQGAAGELFF. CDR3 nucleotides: TGTGCCAGCAGCTTCAGACAGGGGGCGGCCGGGGAGCTGTTTTTT.

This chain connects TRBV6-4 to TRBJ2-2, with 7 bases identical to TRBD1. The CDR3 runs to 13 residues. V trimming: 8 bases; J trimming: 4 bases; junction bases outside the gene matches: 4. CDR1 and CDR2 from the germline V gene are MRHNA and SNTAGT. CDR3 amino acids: CASGDSVTGELFF. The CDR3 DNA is TGTGCCAGCGGGGACAGTGTCACCGGGGAGCTGTTTTTT.

For the CDR3, the DNA is TGTGCCAGCAGCTGGGACAGGGGTTCACCCCTCCACTTT. It translates to CASSWDRGSPLHF. The rearrangement uses TRBV6-5 and TRBJ1-6, with TRBD1 identical over 10 bases. CDR3 length: 13 amino acids. Trimming at V came to 6 bases and at J to 9 bases, leaving 2 bases not matched to a gene. CDR1 MNHEY and CDR2 SVGAGI come from the germline V gene.

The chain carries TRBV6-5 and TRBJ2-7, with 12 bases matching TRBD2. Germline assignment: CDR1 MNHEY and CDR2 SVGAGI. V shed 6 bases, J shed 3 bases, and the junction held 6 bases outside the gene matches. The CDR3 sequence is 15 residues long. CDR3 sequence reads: CASRDGTSGYYEQYF. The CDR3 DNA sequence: TGTGCCAGCAGAGACGGGACTAGCGGGTACTACGAGCAGTACTTC.

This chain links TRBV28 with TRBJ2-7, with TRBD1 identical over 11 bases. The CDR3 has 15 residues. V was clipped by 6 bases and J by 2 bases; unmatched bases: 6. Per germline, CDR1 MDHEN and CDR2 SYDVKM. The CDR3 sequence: CASRGDRGNPYEQYF. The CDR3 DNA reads TGTGCCAGCAGGGGGGACAGGGGGAATCCCTACGAGCAGTACTTC.

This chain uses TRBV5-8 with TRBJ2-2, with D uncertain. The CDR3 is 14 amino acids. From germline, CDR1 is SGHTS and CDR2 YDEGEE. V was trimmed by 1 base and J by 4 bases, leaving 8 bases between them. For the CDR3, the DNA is TGTGCCAGCAGCTTGCGTTGGAGCACCGGGGAGCTGTTTTTT. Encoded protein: CASSLRWSTGELFF.

The CDR3, as DNA: TGTGCCATCAGCCAGAGCGGGAGGGGATACAATGAGCAGTTCTTC. It yields the protein CAISQSGRGYNEQFF. The chain links TRBV10-3 to TRBJ2-1; 10 bases align to TRBD2. Germline loops: CDR1 ENHRY, CDR2 SYGVKD. Germline trimming cut 6 bases from V and 4 bases from J; bases unmatched to any gene: 6. The CDR3 covers 15 residues.

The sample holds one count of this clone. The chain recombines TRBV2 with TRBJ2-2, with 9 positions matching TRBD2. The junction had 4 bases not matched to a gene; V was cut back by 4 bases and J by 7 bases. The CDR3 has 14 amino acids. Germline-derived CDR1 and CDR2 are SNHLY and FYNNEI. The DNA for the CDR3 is TGTGCCAGCAGTGTGGAAGCGGGGGGCGGGGAGCTGTTTTTT. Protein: CASSVEAGGGELFF.

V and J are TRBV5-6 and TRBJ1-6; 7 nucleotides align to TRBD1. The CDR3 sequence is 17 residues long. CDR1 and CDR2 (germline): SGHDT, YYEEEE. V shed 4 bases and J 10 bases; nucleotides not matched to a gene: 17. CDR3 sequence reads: CASSDGRDRTIWSPLHF. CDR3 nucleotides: TGTGCCAGCAGCGACGGCCGGGACAGAACTATCTGGTCACCCCTCCACTTT.

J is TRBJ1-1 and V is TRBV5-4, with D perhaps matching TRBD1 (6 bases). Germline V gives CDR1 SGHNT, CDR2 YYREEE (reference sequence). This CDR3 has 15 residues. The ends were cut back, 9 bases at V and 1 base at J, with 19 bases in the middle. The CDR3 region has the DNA TGTGCCACCTATAAATCGGGACACACGAACACTGAAGCTTTCTTT. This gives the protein CATYKSGHTNTEAFF.

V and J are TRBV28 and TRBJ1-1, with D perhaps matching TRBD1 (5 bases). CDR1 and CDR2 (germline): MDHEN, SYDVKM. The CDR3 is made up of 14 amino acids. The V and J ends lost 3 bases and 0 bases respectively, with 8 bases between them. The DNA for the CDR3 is TGTGCCAGCAGTTTCTCAGGGTTGAACACTGAAGCTTTCTTT. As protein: CASSFSGLNTEAFF.

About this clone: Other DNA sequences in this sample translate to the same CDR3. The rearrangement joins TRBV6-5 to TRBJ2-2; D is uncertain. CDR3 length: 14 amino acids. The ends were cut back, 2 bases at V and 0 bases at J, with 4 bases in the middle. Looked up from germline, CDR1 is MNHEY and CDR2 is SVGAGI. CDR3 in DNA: TGTGCCAGCAGTTACGGAGCGAACACCGGGGAGCTGTTTTTT. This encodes CASSYGANTGELFF.

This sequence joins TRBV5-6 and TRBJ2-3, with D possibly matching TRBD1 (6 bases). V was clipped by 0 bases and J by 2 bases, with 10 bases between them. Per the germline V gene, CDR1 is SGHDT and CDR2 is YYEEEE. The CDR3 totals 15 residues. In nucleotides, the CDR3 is TGTGCCAGCAGCTTGGAGAGGGGGACCACAGATACGCAGTATTTT. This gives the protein CASSLERGTTDTQYF.

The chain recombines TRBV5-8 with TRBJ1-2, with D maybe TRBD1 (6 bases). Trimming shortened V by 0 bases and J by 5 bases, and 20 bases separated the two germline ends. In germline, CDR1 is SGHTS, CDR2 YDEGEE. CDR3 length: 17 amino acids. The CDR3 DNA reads TGTGCCAGCAGCTTGGATCCAGGGGTATATTCTTTTTATGGCTACACCTTC. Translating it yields CASSLDPGVYSFYGYTF.

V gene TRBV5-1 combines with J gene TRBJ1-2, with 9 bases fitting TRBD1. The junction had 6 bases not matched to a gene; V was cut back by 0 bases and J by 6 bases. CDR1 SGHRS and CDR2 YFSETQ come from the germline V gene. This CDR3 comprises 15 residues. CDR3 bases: TGCGCCAGCAGCTTGGGACAGGGGGATGGTGATGGCTACACCTTC. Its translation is CASSLGQGDGDGYTF.